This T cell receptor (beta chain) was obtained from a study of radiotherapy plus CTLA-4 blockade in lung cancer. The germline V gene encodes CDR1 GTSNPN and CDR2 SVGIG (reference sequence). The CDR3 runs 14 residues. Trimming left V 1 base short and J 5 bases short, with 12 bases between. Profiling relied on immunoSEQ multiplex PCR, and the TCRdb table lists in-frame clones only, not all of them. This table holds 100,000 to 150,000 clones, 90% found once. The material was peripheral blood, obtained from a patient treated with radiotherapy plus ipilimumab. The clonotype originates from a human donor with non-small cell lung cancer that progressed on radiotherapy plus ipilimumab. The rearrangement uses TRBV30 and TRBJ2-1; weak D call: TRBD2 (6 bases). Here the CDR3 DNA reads TGTGCCTGGAGTGCGGGACTCAACAACAATGAGCAGTTCTTC. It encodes CAWSAGLNNNEQFF. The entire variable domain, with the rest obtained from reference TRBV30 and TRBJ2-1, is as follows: SQTIHQWPATLVQPVGSPLSLECTVEGTSNPNLYWYRQAAGRGLQLLFYSVGIGQISSEVPQNLSASRPQDRQFILSSKKLLLSDSGFYLCAWSAGLNNNEQFFGPGTRLTVL.